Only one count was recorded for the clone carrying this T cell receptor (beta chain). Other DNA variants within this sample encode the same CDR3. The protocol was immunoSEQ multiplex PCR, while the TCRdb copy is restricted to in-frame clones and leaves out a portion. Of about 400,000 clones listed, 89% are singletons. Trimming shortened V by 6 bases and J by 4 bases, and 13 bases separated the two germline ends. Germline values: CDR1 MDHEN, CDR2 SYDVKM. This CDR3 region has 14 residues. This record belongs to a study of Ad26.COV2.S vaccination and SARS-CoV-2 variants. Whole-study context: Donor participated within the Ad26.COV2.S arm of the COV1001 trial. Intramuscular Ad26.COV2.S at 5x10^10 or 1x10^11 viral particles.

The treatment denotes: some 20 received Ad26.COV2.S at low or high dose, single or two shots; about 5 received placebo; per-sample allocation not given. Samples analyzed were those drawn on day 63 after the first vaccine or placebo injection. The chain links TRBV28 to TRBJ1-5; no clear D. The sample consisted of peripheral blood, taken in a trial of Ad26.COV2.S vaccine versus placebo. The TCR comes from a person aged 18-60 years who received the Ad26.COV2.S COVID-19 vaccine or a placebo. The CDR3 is CASSQGGSNQPQHF. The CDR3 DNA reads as TGTGCCAGCAGCCAAGGTGGGTCAAATCAGCCCCAGCATTTT.